This T cell receptor (beta chain) was profiled in a study of blood T cell repertoires in COVID-19. Study-wide context: Acute and convalescent COVID-19 samples came from the United States, Italy and Spain. The analysed material was cDNA or gDNA that came from T cells, B-cell-depleted T cells, or PBMCs.

There are 13 residues in the CDR3. Trimming cost V 6 bases and J 0 bases; bases outside gene matches: 1. Germline V gene lookup returns CDR1 SQVTM and CDR2 ANQGSEA. Sequencing used immunoSEQ multiplex PCR; TCRdb keeps in-frame clones, though not all of them. Found here are 85,000 to 120,000 clones, 91% of them singletons; the top ten hold around 4%. Sequencing was done on a sample of peripheral blood. This receptor was identified in a man between 18 and 35 years old with acute or convalescent COVID-19. The gene calls are TRBV29-1 and TRBJ1-1; 10 bases align to TRBD1. Written as DNA, the CDR3 is TGCAGCGTGACAGGGGGCATGAACACTGAAGCTTTCTTT. Protein product: CSVTGGMNTEAFF.